The 18 T cell receptor beta chains reported below all come from one sample, sequenced in a study of PD-1 blockade in classical Hodgkin lymphoma. Exposure to brentuximab vedotin varied, and each patient had relapsed following autologous stem cell transplantation. TCRdb keeps only in-frame clones here, not all; method: immunoSEQ multiplex PCR. The sample gives 110,000 or so clones, roughly 87% of which show up once; 15% to 20% is in the top ten. This specimen consisted of peripheral blood mononuclear cells (PBMCs), obtained before the second cycle of nivolumab. These receptors originate from a human donor with classical Hodgkin lymphoma.

The chain couples TRBV30 to TRBJ2-1; possibly TRBD1 or TRBD2 for D (5 bases each). The V gene's germline CDR1 is GTSNPN and CDR2 SVGIG (reference sequence). The CDR3 contains 15 residues. V shed 4 bases and J shed 2 bases, with 15 bases lying between them. CDR3 in amino acids: CAWKTAELAYNEQFF. CDR3 coding DNA: TGTGCCTGGAAGACAGCGGAACTAGCCTACAATGAGCAGTTCTTC.

The genes are TRBV7-9 and TRBJ1-3; D not certain. This CDR3 comprises 16 residues. Between the trimmed V and J ends, which lost 1 base and 0 bases, there was a span of 10 bases. Germline lookup yields CDR1 SEHNR and CDR2 FQNEAQ (reference sequence). CDR3 bases: TGTGCCAGCAGCTTAGGGCGGACGTTCTCTGGAAACACCATATATTTT. It is translated as CASSLGRTFSGNTIYF.

This rearrangement joins TRBV4-2 to TRBJ2-7, with D uncertain. CDR3 size: 13 residues. Germline CDR1 and CDR2: LGHNA and YNFKEQ. Trimming took 4 bases from V and 0 from J, leaving 7 bases between them. The CDR3 DNA is TGTGCCAGCAGCCCGCAGAGCTCCTACGAGCAGTACTTC. It is translated as CASSPQSSYEQYF.

This chain links TRBV10-2 with TRBJ1-2; 7 bases fit TRBD1. The J segment lost 4 bases and the V segment lost 6 bases, leaving 5 bases of the junction unmatched. CDR1 is WSHSY, CDR2 SAAADI, per germline. The length of the CDR3 is 13 residues. The CDR3 DNA reads as TGCGCCAGCAGCCGGGACAGCGCCTATGGCTACACCTTC. This encodes CASSRDSAYGYTF.

In nucleotides, the CDR3 is TGTGCCAGCAGAGTCGGGGTGAGCTACGAGCAGTACTTC. This translates into CASRVGVSYEQYF. The chain joins TRBV6-1 to TRBJ2-7, with D possibly matching TRBD2 (5 bases). The CDR3 contains 13 residues. Trimming removed 6 bases from V and 3 bases from J, with 12 bases in between. CDR1 and CDR2 (germline): MNHNS, SASEGT.

The chain uses TRBV6-1 and TRBJ1-1, with D unresolved. The V gene lost 5 bases and the J gene lost 3 bases, with 10 bases spanning the gap. The germline gives CDR1 MNHNS, CDR2 SASEGT. This CDR3 is 13 amino acids long. The CDR3 region is CASSPIKHTEAFF. As DNA, the CDR3 is TGTGCCAGCAGTCCTATCAAGCACACTGAAGCTTTCTTT.

The chain carries TRBV5-4 and TRBJ2-7; the match to TRBD2 covers 7 bases. J gave up 0 bases and V 7 bases, and 16 bases lay outside the gene matches. Germline CDR1 SGHNT, CDR2 YYREEE (reference sequence). The CDR3 covers 17 residues. CDR3 amino acids: CASDHRAGVASSYEQYF. In DNA, the CDR3 is TGTGCCAGCGATCATCGGGCGGGAGTCGCAAGCTCCTACGAGCAGTACTTC.

This chain links TRBV9 with TRBJ2-5, with 7 positions matching TRBD1. CDR3 length: 16 amino acids. Germline assignment: CDR1 SGDLS and CDR2 YYNGEE. Germline trimming cut 4 bases from V and 1 base from J; bases unmatched to any gene: 10. CDR3 sequence (DNA): TGTGCCAGCAGCAGCCACCCGGACAGGAGCCAAGAGACCCAGTACTTC. Residues: CASSSHPDRSQETQYF. The variable domain in full, completed from reference TRBV9 and TRBJ2-5, reads DSGVTQTPKHLITATGQRVTLRCSPRSGDLSVYWYQQSLDQGLQFLIQYYNGEERAKGNILERFSAQQFPDLHSELNLSSLELGDSALYFCASSSHPDRSQETQYFGPGTRLLVL.

DNA for the CDR3: TGTGCCAGCACCAAAGGGGTTGCCACTGAAGCTTTCTTT. Translated, it gives CASTKGVATEAFF. V and J are TRBV11-2 and TRBJ1-1; a weak D match, TRBD1 (5 bases). The length of the CDR3 is 13 residues. V dropped 7 bases and J dropped 4 bases, with 13 bases sitting between them. Germline-derived CDR1 and CDR2 are SGHAT and FQNNGV.

V is TRBV28 and J is TRBJ1-4; D unresolved. The V end was cut by 9 bases, the J end by 8 bases, with 19 bases between. CDR1 and CDR2 from the germline V gene are MDHEN and SYDVKM. The CDR3 is 14 residues long. The CDR3 is CASGDRTSPEKLFF. CDR3 in DNA: TGTGCCAGTGGCGACCGGACGAGTCCCGAAAAACTGTTTTTT.

The chain carries TRBV18 and TRBJ2-2; 9 bases map to TRBD1. This CDR3 spans 16 amino acids. V lost 4 bases, J lost 2 bases, and 5 bases stayed unmatched. Germline CDR1 and CDR2: KGHSH and LQKENI. In DNA, the CDR3 is TGTGCCAGCTCACGACAGGGGGGTTCAAACACCGGGGAGCTGTTTTTT. It is translated as CASSRQGGSNTGELFF. The variable domain in full, completed from reference TRBV18 and TRBJ2-2, reads NAGVMQNPRHLVRRRGQEARLRCSPMKGHSHVYWYRQLPEEGLKFMVYLQKENIIDESGMPKERFSAEFPKEGPSILRIQQVVRGDSAAYFCASSRQGGSNTGELFFGEGSRLTVL.

The chain links TRBV15 to TRBJ1-5; 9 nucleotides align to TRBD1. The CDR3 length is 18 residues. CDR1 and CDR2 (germline): LNHNV, YYDKDF (reference sequence). The trim removed 3 bases at V and 0 bases at J, leaving 9 bases unmatched. CDR3 bases: TGTGCCACCAGCAGGGGTCGGGGACAGGGCCTTAGCAATCAGCCCCAGCATTTT. Encoded protein: CATSRGRGQGLSNQPQHF. The full variable domain, in which reference TRBV15 and TRBJ1-5 provide the parts outside the CDR3, is DAMVIQNPRYQVTQFGKPVTLSCSQTLNHNVMYWYQQKSSQAPKLLFHYYDKDFNNEADTPDNFQSRRPNTSFCFLDIRSPGLGDTAMYLCATSRGRGQGLSNQPQHFGDGTRLSIL.

V and J are TRBV10-1 and TRBJ1-3; D ambiguous. The V and J ends lost 3 bases and 4 bases respectively, with 7 bases between them. This CDR3 contains 13 residues. The germline CDR1 and CDR2 sequences are WNHNN and SYGVQD (reference sequence). Here the CDR3 DNA reads TGCGCCAGCAGTGAAAAGAGGGGAAACACCATATATTTT. This sequence encodes CASSEKRGNTIYF.

This chain uses TRBV18 with TRBJ1-1; possibly TRBD1 for D (5 bases). The V end was cut by 4 bases, the J end by 3 bases, with 18 bases between. CDR1 and CDR2 from the germline V gene are KGHSH and LQKENI. The CDR3 runs to 16 residues. CDR3 amino acids: CASSLWGRAVDTEAFF. In DNA, the CDR3 is TGTGCCAGCTCACTCTGGGGCAGGGCTGTCGACACTGAAGCTTTCTTT. The variable domain in full, with the rest retrieved from reference TRBV18 and TRBJ1-1, is NAGVMQNPRHLVRRRGQEARLRCSPMKGHSHVYWYRQLPEEGLKFMVYLQKENIIDESGMPKERFSAEFPKEGPSILRIQQVVRGDSAAYFCASSLWGRAVDTEAFFGQGTRLTVV.

This clone was recorded once. Written as DNA, the CDR3 is TGTGCCAGCAGCTTAGCGCTCATACTAGCGGGAGGTGTGACCGGGGAGCTGTTTTTT. It codes for CASSLALILAGGVTGELFF. This chain connects TRBV7-8 to TRBJ2-2, with 12 bases lining up with TRBD2. Looked up from germline, CDR1 is SGHVS and CDR2 is FQNEAQ. The CDR3 has 19 residues. V shed 0 bases, J shed 5 bases, and the junction held 10 bases outside the gene matches. Full variable domain (outside the CDR3, taken from reference TRBV7-8 and TRBJ2-2): GAGVSQSPRYKVAKRGQDVALRCDPISGHVSLFWYQQALGQGPEFLTYFQNEAQLDKSGLPSDRFFAERPEGSVSTLKIQRTQQEDSAVYLCASSLALILAGGVTGELFFGEGSRLTVL.

This clone was recorded once. The rearrangement uses TRBV4-1 and TRBJ2-2; D ambiguous. With 0 bases removed from V and 6 bases from J, the gap between germline ends came to 8 bases. Germline CDR1 MGHRA, CDR2 YSYEKL. CDR3 size: 14 residues. As DNA, the CDR3 is TGCGCCAGCAGCCAAGAGGAAGGTTCCGGGGAGCTGTTTTTT. It translates to CASSQEEGSGELFF.

With regard to this clone: Sequence at one end of the junction differs from germline and may be a read error. The chain is built from TRBV2 and TRBJ1-5, with D possibly TRBD1 on 6 matching bases. The CDR3 sequence is 16 residues long. Germline CDR1 and CDR2: SNHLY and FYNNEI. The CDR3 DNA sequence: TGTGCCAGCAGTGAATGGACAGATTTTAGCGATCAGCCCCAGCATTTT. It specifies CASSEWTDFSDQPQHF.

The rearrangement uses TRBV25-1 and TRBJ2-7; the D is unclear. This CDR3 has 15 residues. The germline V gene encodes CDR1 MGHDK and CDR2 SYGVNS. Trimming stripped 2 bases from V and 5 bases from J, with 16 bases between. This CDR3 reads CASSEKGSGLHEQYF. In DNA form, the CDR3 reads TGTGCCAGCAGTGAAAAGGGTTCGGGCCTCCACGAGCAGTACTTC.